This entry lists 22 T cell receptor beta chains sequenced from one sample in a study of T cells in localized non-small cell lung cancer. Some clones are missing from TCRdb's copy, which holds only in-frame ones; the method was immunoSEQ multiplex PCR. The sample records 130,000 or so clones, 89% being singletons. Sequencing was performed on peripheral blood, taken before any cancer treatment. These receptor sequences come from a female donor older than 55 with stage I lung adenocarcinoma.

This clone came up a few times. The CDR3 spells CASSGGMGLAYEQYF. CDR3 DNA: TGCGCCAGCAGCGGGGGGATGGGACTAGCGTACGAGCAGTACTTC. The chain uses TRBV5-1 and TRBJ2-7; 10 positions match TRBD2. From germline, CDR1 is SGHRS and CDR2 YFSETQ. V lost 4 bases and J lost 4; bases outside the gene matches: 8. This CDR3 is built from 15 residues.

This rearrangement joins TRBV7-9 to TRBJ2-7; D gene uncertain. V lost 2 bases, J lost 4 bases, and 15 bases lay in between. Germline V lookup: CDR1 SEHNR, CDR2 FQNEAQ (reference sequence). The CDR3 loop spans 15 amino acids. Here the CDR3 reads CASSLNPPNRYEQYF. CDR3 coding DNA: TGTGCCAGCAGCTTAAACCCCCCCAATAGGTACGAGCAGTACTTC.

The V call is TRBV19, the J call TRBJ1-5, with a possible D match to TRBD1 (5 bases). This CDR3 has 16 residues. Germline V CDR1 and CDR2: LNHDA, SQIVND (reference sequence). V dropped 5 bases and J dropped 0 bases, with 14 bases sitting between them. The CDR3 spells CASSPRDENSNQPQHF. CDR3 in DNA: TGTGCCAGTAGTCCTCGGGACGAGAATAGCAATCAGCCCCAGCATTTT.

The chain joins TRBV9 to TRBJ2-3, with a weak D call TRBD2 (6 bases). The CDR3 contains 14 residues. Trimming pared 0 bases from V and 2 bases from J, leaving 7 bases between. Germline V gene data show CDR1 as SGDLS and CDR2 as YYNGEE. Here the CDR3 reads CASSVGGVTDTQYF. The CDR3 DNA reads TGTGCCAGCAGCGTAGGGGGGGTCACAGATACGCAGTATTTT.

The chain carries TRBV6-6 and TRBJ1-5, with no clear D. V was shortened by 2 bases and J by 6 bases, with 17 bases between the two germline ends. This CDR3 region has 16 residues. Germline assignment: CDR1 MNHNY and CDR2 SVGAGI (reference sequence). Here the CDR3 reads CASSYDGQSWGQPQHF. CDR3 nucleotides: TGTGCCAGCAGTTACGATGGTCAATCTTGGGGTCAGCCCCAGCATTTT.

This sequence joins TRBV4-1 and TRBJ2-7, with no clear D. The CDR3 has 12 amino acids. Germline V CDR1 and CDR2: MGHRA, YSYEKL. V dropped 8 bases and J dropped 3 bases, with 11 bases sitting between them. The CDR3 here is CASSSPNYEQYF. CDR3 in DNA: TGCGCCAGCTCTTCACCCAACTACGAGCAGTACTTC.

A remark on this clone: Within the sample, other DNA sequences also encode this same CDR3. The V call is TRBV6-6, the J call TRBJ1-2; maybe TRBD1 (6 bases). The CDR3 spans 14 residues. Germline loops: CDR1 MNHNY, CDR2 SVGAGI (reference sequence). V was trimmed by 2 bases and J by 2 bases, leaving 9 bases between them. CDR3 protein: CASSYSGQNYGYTF. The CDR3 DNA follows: TGTGCCAGCAGTTACAGCGGACAGAACTATGGCTACACCTTC.

CDR3 coding DNA: TGTGCCAGCAGCCTAAGCGGGAGCACAGATACGCAGTATTTT. This codes for CASSLSGSTDTQYF. This chain links TRBV9 with TRBJ2-3; TRBD2 is a possible D gene (6 bases). Trimming left V 4 bases short and J 0 bases short, with 9 bases between. Germline loops: CDR1 SGDLS, CDR2 YYNGEE. The CDR3 runs 14 residues.

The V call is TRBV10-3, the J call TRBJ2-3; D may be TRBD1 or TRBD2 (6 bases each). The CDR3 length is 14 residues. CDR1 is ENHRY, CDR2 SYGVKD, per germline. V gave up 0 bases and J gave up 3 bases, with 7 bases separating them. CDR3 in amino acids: CAISESGGTDTQYF. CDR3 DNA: TGTGCCATCAGTGAGTCAGGGGGGACAGATACGCAGTATTTT.

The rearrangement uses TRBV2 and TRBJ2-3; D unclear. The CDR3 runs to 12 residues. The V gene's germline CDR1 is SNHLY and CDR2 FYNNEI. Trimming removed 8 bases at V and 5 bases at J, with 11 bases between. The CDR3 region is CASAPGGDTQYF. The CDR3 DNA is TGTGCCAGCGCCCCGGGTGGAGATACGCAGTATTTT. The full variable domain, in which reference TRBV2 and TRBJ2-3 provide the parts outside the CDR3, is EPEVTQTPSHQVTQMGQEVILRCVPISNHLYFYWYRQILGQKVEFLVSFYNNEISEKSEIFDDQFSVERPDGSNFTLKIRSTKLEDSAMYFCASAPGGDTQYFGPGTRLTVL.

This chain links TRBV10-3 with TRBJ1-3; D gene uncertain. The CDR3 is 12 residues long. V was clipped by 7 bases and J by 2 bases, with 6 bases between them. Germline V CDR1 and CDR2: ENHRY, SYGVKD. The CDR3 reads CAIIPAGNTIYF. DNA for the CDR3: TGTGCCATCATTCCGGCTGGAAACACCATATATTTT.

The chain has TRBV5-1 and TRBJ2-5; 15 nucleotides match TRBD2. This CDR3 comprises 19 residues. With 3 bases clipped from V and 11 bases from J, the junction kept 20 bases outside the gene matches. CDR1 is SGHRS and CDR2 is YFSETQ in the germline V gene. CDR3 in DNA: TGCGCCAGCAGCTGGGGGACTAGCGGGAGGCGGACGGGGTTTGTCCAGCAGTACTTC. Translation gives CASSWGTSGRRTGFVQQYF.

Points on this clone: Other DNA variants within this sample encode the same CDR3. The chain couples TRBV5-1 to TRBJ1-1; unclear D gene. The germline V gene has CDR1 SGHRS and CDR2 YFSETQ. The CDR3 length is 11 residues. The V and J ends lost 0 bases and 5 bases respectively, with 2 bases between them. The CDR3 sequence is CASSLGTEAFF. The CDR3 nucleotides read TGCGCCAGCAGCTTGGGTACTGAAGCTTTCTTT.

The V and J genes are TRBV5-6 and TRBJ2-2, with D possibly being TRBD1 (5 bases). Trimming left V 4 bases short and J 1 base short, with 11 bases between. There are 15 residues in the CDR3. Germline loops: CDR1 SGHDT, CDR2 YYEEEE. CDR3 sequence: CASSSRDRNTGELFF. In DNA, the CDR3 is TGTGCCAGCAGCAGCCGTGACAGGAACACCGGGGAGCTGTTTTTT.

CDR3 DNA: TGTGCCAGCAGACTACAAAGACTAGCGGGCCACGAGCAGTACTTC. Translation gives CASRLQRLAGHEQYF. The rearrangement uses TRBV11-2 and TRBJ2-7; TRBD2 aligns across 10 bases. Trimming cost V 6 bases and J 5 bases; bases outside gene matches: 10. Germline assignment: CDR1 SGHAT and CDR2 FQNNGV. The length of the CDR3 is 15 residues.

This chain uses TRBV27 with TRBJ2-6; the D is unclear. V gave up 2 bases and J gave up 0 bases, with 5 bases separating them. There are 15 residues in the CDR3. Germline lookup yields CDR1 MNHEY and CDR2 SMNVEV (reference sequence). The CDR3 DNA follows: TGTGCCAGCAGTTTAGCACTCTCTGGGGCCAACGTCCTGACTTTC. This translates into CASSLALSGANVLTF.

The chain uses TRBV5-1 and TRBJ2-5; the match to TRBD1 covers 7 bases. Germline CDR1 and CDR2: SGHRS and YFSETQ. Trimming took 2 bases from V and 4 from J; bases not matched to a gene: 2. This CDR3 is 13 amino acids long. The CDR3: CASSLGDRETQYF. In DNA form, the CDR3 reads TGCGCCAGCAGCTTAGGGGACAGAGAGACCCAGTACTTC.

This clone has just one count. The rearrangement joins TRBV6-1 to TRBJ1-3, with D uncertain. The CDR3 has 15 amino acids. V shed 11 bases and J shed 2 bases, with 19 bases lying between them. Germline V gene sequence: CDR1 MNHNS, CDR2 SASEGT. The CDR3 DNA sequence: TGTGCCGCGAGGGATCCCGGCGGTACTGGAAACACCATATATTTT. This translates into CAARDPGGTGNTIYF.

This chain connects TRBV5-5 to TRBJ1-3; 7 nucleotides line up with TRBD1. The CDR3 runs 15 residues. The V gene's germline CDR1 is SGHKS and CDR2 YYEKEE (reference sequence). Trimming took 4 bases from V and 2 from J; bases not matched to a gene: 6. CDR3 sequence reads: CASSPDRVTGNTIYF. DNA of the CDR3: TGTGCCAGCAGCCCCGACAGGGTGACTGGAAACACCATATATTTT. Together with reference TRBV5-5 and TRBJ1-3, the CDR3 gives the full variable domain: DAGVTQSPTHLIKTRGQQVTLRCSPISGHKSVSWYQQVLGQGPQFIFQYYEKEERGRGNFPDRFSARQFPNYSSELNVNALLLGDSALYLCASSPDRVTGNTIYFGEGSWLTVV.

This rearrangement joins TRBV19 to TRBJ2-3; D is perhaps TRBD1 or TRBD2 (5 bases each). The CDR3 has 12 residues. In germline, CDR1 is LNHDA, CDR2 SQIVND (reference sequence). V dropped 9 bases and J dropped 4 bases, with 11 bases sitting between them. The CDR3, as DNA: TGTGCCAGCGGGGCAGGGCCAGATACGCAGTATTTT. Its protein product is CASGAGPDTQYF.

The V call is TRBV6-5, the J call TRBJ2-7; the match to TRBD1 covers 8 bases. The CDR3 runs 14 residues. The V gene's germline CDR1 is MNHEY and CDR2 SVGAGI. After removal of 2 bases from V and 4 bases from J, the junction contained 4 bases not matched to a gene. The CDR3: CASSYDRGPYEQYF. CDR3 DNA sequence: TGTGCCAGCAGTTACGACAGGGGCCCTTACGAGCAGTACTTC.

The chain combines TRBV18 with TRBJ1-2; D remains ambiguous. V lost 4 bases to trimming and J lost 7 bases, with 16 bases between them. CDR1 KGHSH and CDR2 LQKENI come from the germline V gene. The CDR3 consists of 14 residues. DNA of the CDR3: TGTGCCAGCTCACACGGTACTGACGTCGGTGGCTACACCTTC. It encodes CASSHGTDVGGYTF.